The present T cell receptor (beta chain) was sequenced within a study of cytomegalovirus exposure and HLA in healthy donors. 13 Jbeta primers and 60 Vbeta primers were used for the PCR. Here immunoSEQ multiplex PCR was the method, and the copy in TCRdb shows in-frame clones only, minus some. The profile shows 210,000 or so clones, 60% to 85% of them singletons. The sequence was obtained from a man aged 35 to 55 in good health and CMV-seronegative. Source material: PBMCs.

The CDR3 region is CASSLAGDEAFF. CDR3 coding DNA: TGTGCCAGCAGCTTGGCAGGGGATGAAGCTTTCTTT. V usage is TRBV11-2 and J usage is TRBJ1-1; D is perhaps TRBD1 (6 bases). This CDR3 is built from 12 residues. The germline V gene encodes CDR1 SGHAT and CDR2 FQNNGV. The V end was cut by 3 bases, the J end by 7 bases, with 9 bases between.